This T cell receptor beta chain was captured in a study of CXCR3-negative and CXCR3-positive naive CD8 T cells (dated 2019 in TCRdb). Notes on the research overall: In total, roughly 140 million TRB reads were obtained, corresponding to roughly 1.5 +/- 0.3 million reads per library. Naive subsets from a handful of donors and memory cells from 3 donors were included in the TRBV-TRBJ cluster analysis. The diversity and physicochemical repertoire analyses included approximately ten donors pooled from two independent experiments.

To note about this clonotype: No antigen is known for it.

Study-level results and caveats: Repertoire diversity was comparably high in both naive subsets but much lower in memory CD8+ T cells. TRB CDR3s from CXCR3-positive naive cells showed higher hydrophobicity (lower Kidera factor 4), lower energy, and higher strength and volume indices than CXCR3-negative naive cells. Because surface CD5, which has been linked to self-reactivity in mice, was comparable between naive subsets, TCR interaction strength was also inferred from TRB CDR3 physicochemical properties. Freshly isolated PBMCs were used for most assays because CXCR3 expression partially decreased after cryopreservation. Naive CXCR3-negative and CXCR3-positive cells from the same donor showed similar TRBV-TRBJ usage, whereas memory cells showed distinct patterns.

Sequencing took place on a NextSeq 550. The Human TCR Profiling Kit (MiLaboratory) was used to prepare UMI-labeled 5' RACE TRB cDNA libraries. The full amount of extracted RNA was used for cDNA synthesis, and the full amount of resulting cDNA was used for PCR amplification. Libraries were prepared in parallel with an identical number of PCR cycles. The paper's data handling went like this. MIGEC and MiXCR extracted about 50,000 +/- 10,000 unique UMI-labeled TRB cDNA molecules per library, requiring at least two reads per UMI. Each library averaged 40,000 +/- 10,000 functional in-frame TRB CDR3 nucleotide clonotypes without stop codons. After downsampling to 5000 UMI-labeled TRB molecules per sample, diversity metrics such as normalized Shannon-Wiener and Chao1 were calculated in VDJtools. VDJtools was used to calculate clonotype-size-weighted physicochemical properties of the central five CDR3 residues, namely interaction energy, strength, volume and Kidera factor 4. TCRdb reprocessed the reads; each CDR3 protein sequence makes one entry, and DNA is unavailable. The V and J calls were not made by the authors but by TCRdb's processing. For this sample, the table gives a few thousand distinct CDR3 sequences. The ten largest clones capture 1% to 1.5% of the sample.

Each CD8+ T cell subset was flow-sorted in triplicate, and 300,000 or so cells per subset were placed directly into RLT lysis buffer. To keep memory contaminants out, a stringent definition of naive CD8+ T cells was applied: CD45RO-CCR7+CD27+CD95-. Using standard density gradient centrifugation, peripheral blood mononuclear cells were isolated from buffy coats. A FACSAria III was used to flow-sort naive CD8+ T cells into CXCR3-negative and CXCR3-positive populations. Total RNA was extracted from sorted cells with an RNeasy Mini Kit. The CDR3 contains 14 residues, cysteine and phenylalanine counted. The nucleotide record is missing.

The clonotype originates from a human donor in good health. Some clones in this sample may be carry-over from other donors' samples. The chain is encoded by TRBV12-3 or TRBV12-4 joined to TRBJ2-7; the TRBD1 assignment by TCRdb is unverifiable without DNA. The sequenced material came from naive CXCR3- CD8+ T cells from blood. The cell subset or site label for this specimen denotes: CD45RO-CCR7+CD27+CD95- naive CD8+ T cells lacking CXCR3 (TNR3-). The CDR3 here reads CASSTRRDGYEQYF.